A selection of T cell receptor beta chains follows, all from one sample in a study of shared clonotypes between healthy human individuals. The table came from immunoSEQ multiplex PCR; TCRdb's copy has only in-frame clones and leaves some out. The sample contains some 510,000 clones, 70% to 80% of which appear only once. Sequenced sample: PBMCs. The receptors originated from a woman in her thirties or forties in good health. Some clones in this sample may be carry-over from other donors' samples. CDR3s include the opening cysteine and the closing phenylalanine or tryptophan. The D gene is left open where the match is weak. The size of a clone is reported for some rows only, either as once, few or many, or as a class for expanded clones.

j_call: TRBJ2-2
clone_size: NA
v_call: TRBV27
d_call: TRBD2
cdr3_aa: CASRILAGVGRTGELFF
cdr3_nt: TGTGCCAGCAGGATACTAGCGGGAGTTGGGAGGACCGGGGAGCTGTTTTTT

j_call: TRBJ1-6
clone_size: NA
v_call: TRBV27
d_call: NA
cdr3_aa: CASSGSYNSPLHF
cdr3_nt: TGTGCCAGCAGTGGCAGTTATAATTCACCCCTCCACTTT

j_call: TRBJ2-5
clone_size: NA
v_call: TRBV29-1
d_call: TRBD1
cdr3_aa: CSVDDRVRETQYF
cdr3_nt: TGCAGCGTAGACGACAGGGTCAGAGAGACCCAGTACTTC

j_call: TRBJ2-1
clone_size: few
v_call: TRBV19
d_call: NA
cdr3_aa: CASSIGTYNEQFF
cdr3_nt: TGTGCCAGTAGTATAGGGACGTACAATGAGCAGTTCTTC

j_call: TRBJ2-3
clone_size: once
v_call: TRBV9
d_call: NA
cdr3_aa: CASSVGTQSTDTQYF
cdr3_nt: TGTGCCAGCAGCGTCGGGACACAAAGCACAGATACGCAGTATTTT

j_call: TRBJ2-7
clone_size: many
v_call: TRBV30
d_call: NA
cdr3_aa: CAWNYGGYEQYF
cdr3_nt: TGTGCCTGGAACTACGGGGGCTACGAGCAGTACTTC

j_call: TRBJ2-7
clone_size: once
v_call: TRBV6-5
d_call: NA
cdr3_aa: CASSRTGIYEQYF
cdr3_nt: TGTGCCAGCAGCCGAACTGGGATATACGAGCAGTACTTC

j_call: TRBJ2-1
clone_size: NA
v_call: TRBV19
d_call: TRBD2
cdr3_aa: CASSIGTSGRAYNEQFF
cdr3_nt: TGTGCCAGTAGTATAGGGACTAGCGGGAGGGCTTACAATGAGCAGTTCTTC

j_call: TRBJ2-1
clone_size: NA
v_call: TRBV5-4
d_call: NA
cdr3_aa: CASSQGLSYNEQFF
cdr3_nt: TGTGCCAGCAGCCAGGGACTTTCCTACAATGAGCAGTTCTTC

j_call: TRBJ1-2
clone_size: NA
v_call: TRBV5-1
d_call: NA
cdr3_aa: CASSWVTGDYGYTF
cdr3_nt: TGCGCCAGCAGCTGGGTGACGGGAGACTATGGCTACACCTTC

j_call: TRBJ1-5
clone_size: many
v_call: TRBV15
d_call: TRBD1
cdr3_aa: CATSRVVGTATKQPQHF
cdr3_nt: TGTGCCACCAGCAGAGTCGTAGGGACAGCGACCAAACAGCCCCAGCATTTT

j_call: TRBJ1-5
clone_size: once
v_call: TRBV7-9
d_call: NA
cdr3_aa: CASSLGGQGPQHF
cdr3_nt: TGTGCCAGCAGCTTGGGGGGGCAGGGGCCCCAGCATTTT

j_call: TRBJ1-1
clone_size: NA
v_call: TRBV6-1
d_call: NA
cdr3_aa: CASSGELNTEAFF
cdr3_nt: TGTGCCAGCAGTGGAGAATTGAACACTGAAGCTTTCTTT

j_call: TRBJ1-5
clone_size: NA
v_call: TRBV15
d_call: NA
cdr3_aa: CATSRAGAAQPQHF
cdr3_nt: TGTGCCACCAGCAGAGCAGGGGCGGCTCAGCCCCAGCATTTT

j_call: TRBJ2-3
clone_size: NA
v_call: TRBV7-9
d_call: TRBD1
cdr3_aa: CASSLWTGGTDTQYF
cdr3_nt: TGTGCCAGCAGCTTATGGACAGGGGGTACAGATACGCAGTATTTT

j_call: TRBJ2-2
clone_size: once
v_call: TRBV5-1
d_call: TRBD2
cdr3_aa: CASSGSTSNAGELFF
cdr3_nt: TGCGCCAGCAGCGGGTCGACTAGCAATGCCGGGGAGCTGTTTTTT